Following are 13 T cell receptor beta chains from one sample sequenced in a study of vaccination effects on CD4 cells after COVID-19. These TCRs are of unknown antigen specificity. ViraFEST used viral peptide pools to expand antigen-specific CD4+ T cells before sequencing. Isolating CD4+ T cells followed approximately 10 days of culture. Negative nucleocapsid antibody tests before and after vaccination confirmed no previous SARS-CoV-2 infection. Data came from immunoSEQ multiplex PCR; TCRdb stores just in-frame clones and leaves some out. The repertoire holds around 19,000 clones, with around 76% as singletons. Specimen: CD4+ T cells from PBMCs cultured with HCoV-NL63 spike peptides, collected before COVID-19 vaccination. The receptors originated from a human donor who received a COVID-19 vaccine.

This rearrangement joins TRBV6-1 to TRBJ2-1; the D gene is possibly TRBD1 (6 bases). Germline V gene lookup returns CDR1 MNHNS and CDR2 SASEGT. The CDR3 loop spans 13 amino acids. V was trimmed by 0 bases and J by 9 bases, leaving 9 bases between them. The CDR3 coding sequence is TGTGCCAGCAGTGAAGCGGGGGCCGCTGAGCAGTTCTTC. This translates into CASSEAGAAEQFF.

The chain is built from TRBV10-3 and TRBJ2-7; TRBD1 or TRBD2 may be the D gene (5 bases each). The CDR3 covers 13 residues. Trimming shortened V by 11 bases and J by 4 bases, and 18 bases separated the two germline ends. Germline CDR1 reads ENHRY; CDR2 reads SYGVKD. The CDR3: CAAGRGSTYEQYF. The CDR3 coding sequence is TGTGCCGCAGGTCGGGGCTCCACGTACGAGCAGTACTTC.

The chain recombines TRBV30 with TRBJ2-1, with 13 nucleotides matching TRBD2. Per germline, CDR1 GTSNPN and CDR2 SVGIG (reference sequence). The CDR3 consists of 17 residues. Unmatched junction bases numbered 7, after V lost 5 bases and J lost 0 bases. The CDR3, as DNA: TGTGCCTGGGCTAGACTAGCGGGGGGTAGCTCCTACAATGAGCAGTTCTTC. Protein: CAWARLAGGSSYNEQFF. Drawing the rest from reference TRBV30 and TRBJ2-1, the complete variable domain is SQTIHQWPATLVQPVGSPLSLECTVEGTSNPNLYWYRQAAGRGLQLLFYSVGIGQISSEVPQNLSASRPQDRQFILSSKKLLLSDSGFYLCAWARLAGGSSYNEQFFGPGTRLTVL.

Only a few counts were recorded for this clone. The chain carries TRBV11-2 and TRBJ1-6; no reliable D call. The V end lost 8 bases, the J end lost 10 bases, and 15 bases lay between the germline ends. The germline gives CDR1 SGHAT, CDR2 FQNNGV. The CDR3 covers 13 residues. Here the CDR3 reads CASGSRLGSPLHF. For the CDR3, the DNA is TGTGCCAGCGGTTCCAGGCTCGGGTCACCCCTCCACTTT.

Sample share makes this clone medium-sized. This chain joins TRBV9 and TRBJ2-3; the match to TRBD2 covers 10 bases. CDR1 and CDR2 (germline): SGDLS, YYNGEE. V lost 1 base and J lost 6; bases outside the gene matches: 5. This CDR3 has 15 residues. The CDR3 bases are TGTGCCAGCAGCGTACAGCGGGGGGGCATCGATACGCAGTATTTT. It codes for CASSVQRGGIDTQYF. The full variable domain, completed using reference TRBV9 and TRBJ2-3, is DSGVTQTPKHLITATGQRVTLRCSPRSGDLSVYWYQQSLDQGLQFLIQYYNGEERAKGNILERFSAQQFPDLHSELNLSSLELGDSALYFCASSVQRGGIDTQYFGPGTRLTVL.

The V call is TRBV6-1, the J call TRBJ2-5, with 11 bases fitting TRBD2. With V trimmed by 4 bases and J by 2 bases, 6 bases remained unmatched. Germline V gene lookup returns CDR1 MNHNS and CDR2 SASEGT. The CDR3 is made up of 16 amino acids. The CDR3 nucleotides are TGTGCCAGCAGTGCTACTAGCGGGAGACTTCAAGAGACCCAGTACTTC. Encoded protein: CASSATSGRLQETQYF.

This chain uses TRBV19 with TRBJ1-5; 12 bases fit TRBD1. This CDR3 comprises 15 residues. Germline loops: CDR1 LNHDA, CDR2 SQIVND (reference sequence). Losses at the gene ends were 6 bases for V and 7 bases for J; bases not matched to a gene: 7. The CDR3 DNA reads as TGTGCCAGTAGATCCGGGACAGGGGGCGAGCAGCCCCAGCATTTT. Its translation: CASRSGTGGEQPQHF.

Only a few counts were recorded for this clone. The chain uses TRBV2 and TRBJ1-6; D is uncertain. This CDR3 contains 16 residues. Trimming left V 2 bases short and J 0 bases short, with 8 bases between. Germline V gene lookup returns CDR1 SNHLY and CDR2 FYNNEI. Here the CDR3 DNA reads TGTGCCAGCAGTGAAATAGGGAGCTCCTATAATTCACCCCTCCACTTT. Encoded protein: CASSEIGSSYNSPLHF.

The CDR3 reads CAISVVPNTEAFF. As DNA, the CDR3 is TGTGCCATCAGTGTAGTTCCGAACACTGAAGCTTTCTTT. The genes are TRBV10-3 and TRBJ1-1; D gene ambiguous. The CDR3 consists of 13 residues. Germline loops: CDR1 ENHRY, CDR2 SYGVKD. Trimming pared 4 bases from V and 1 base from J, leaving 7 bases between.

The chain is built from TRBV10-3 and TRBJ1-2; D not resolved. Per the germline V gene, CDR1 is ENHRY and CDR2 is SYGVKD. This CDR3 contains 14 residues. V was clipped by 7 bases and J by 0 bases, with 12 bases between them. Here the CDR3 reads CAIIEGVANYGYTF. In nucleotides, the CDR3 is TGTGCCATCATAGAAGGTGTAGCTAACTATGGCTACACCTTC.

This chain links TRBV5-6 with TRBJ2-3; perhaps TRBD1 as D (7 bases). The CDR3 extends over 15 amino acids. The V end was cut by 5 bases, the J end by 6 bases, with 19 bases between. Germline V gene data show CDR1 as SGHDT and CDR2 as YYEEEE. The CDR3 DNA sequence: TGTGCCAGCAGTAATGCAGGGGGGCGTTCGGATACGCAGTATTTT. It specifies CASSNAGGRSDTQYF.

The chain recombines TRBV27 with TRBJ2-2, with TRBD1 matching 7 bases. J was trimmed by 6 bases and V by 6 bases; bases with no gene match: 10. There are 15 residues in the CDR3. The V gene's germline CDR1 is MNHEY and CDR2 SMNVEV (reference sequence). Written as DNA, the CDR3 is TGTGCCAGCAGACGGGGACAGAACGGGGCCGGGGAGCTGTTTTTT. Protein product: CASRRGQNGAGELFF.

The J gene is TRBJ2-2, the V gene TRBV2; D possibly corresponds to TRBD2 (6 bases). The CDR3 covers 16 residues. V was clipped by 3 bases and J by 4 bases, with 15 bases between them. Germline values: CDR1 SNHLY, CDR2 FYNNEI. CDR3 nucleotide sequence: TGTGCCAGCAGTGACCGGGGGTATGGGAGCACCGGGGAGCTGTTTTTT. Encoded protein: CASSDRGYGSTGELFF.